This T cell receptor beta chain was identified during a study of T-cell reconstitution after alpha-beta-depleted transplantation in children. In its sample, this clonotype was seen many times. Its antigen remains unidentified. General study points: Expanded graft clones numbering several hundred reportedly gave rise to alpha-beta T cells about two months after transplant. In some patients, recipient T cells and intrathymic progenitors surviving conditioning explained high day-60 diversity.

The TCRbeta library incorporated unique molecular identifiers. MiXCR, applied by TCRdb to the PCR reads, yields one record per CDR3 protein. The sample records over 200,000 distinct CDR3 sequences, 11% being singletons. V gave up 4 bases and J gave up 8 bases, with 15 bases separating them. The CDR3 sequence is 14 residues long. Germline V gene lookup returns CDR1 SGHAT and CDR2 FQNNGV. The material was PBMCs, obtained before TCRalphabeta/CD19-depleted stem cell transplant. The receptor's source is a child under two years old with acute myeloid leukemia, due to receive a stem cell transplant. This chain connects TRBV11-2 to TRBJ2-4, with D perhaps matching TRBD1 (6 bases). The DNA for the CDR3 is TGTGCCAGCAGCTCCCTGGACAGACCGTACATTCAGTACTTC. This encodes CASSSLDRPYIQYF.